One sample yielded the 21 T cell receptor beta chains listed below, sequenced in a study of OX40 agonist ivuxolimab in advanced cancers. Libraries were prepared by immunoSEQ multiplex PCR; TCRdb keeps only in-frame clonotypes and omits some of them. The data contain over 90,000 clones, roughly 94% of them singletons. Sample: CD4+ or CD8+ T cells sorted from blood, taken in a trial of the OX40 agonist ivuxolimab. Receptors originate from an adult with an advanced solid tumor such as melanoma, head and neck, liver or kidney cancer.

This rearrangement joins TRBV9 to TRBJ2-7; D ambiguous. V was shortened by 0 bases and J by 0 bases, with 7 bases between the two germline ends. The CDR3 extends over 14 amino acids. The germline V gene encodes CDR1 SGDLS and CDR2 YYNGEE. The DNA of the CDR3 is TGTGCCAGCAGCGTAGAGCCTAACTCCTACGAGCAGTACTTC. Protein product: CASSVEPNSYEQYF.

V is TRBV19 and J is TRBJ2-5; D possibly uses TRBD1 or TRBD2 (5 bases each). Trimming cost V 7 bases and J 10 bases, with 16 bases left between them. The V gene's germline CDR1 is LNHDA and CDR2 SQIVND (reference sequence). CDR3 length: 12 amino acids. The CDR3 nucleotides are TGTGCCAGTAAGGCCAGCGTGGGGGTCCAGTACTTC. Its translation: CASKASVGVQYF.

The chain is built from TRBV9 and TRBJ1-1; D gene uncertain. Germline loops: CDR1 SGDLS, CDR2 YYNGEE. The CDR3 extends over 14 amino acids. Trimming took 4 bases from V and 0 from J, leaving 10 bases between them. The CDR3 protein is CASSPRRMNTEAFF. CDR3 sequence (DNA): TGTGCCAGCAGCCCCCGTAGGATGAACACTGAAGCTTTCTTT.

The V gene is TRBV10-3, the J gene TRBJ2-6, with no clear D. This CDR3 is 16 amino acids long. With 3 bases removed from V and 2 bases from J, the gap between germline ends came to 11 bases. Germline V CDR1 and CDR2: ENHRY, SYGVKD. CDR3 in DNA: TGTGCCATCAGTGACCAGGCTGGGGCTGGGGCCAACGTCCTGACTTTC. Its protein product is CAISDQAGAGANVLTF.

V is TRBV19 and J is TRBJ1-5, with 8 positions matching TRBD1. In germline, CDR1 is LNHDA, CDR2 SQIVND (reference sequence). Germline trimming cut 5 bases from V and 4 bases from J; bases unmatched to any gene: 4. This CDR3 contains 14 residues. CDR3 sequence: CASSWQGANQPQHF. CDR3 sequence (DNA): TGTGCCAGTAGTTGGCAGGGGGCAAATCAGCCCCAGCATTTT.

The CDR3 DNA follows: TGTGCCAGCAGCTTAGGGCCTATTTCCGAGCAGTACTTC. Its translation is CASSLGPISEQYF. The V call is TRBV7-2, the J call TRBJ2-7; no definite D call. From germline, CDR1 is SGHTA and CDR2 FQGNSA. V lost 1 base and J lost 6, with 10 bases in between. The CDR3 extends over 13 amino acids. The full variable domain, with the rest looked up from reference TRBV7-2 and TRBJ2-7, is GAGVSQSPSNKVTEKGKDVELRCDPISGHTALYWYRQSLGQGLEFLIYFQGNSAPDKSGLPSDRFSAERTGGSVSTLTIQRTQQEDSAVYLCASSLGPISEQYFGPGTRLTVT.

The genes are TRBV5-1 and TRBJ2-5; no clear D gene. Germline V gene lookup returns CDR1 SGHRS and CDR2 YFSETQ. The CDR3 is 13 residues long. V was shortened by 2 bases and J by 3 bases, with 8 bases between the two germline ends. The CDR3 nucleotides read TGCGCCAGCAGCTTAGGACGGGAAGAGACCCAGTACTTC. Translating gives CASSLGREETQYF.

This chain links TRBV12-5 with TRBJ2-3; TRBD2 matches 7 bases. Germline V gene sequence: CDR1 LGHNT, CDR2 FRNRAP. CDR3 length: 14 residues. V shed 5 bases, J shed 0 bases, and the junction held 2 bases outside the gene matches. The CDR3 reads CASGPGGSTDTQYF. The CDR3 DNA reads as TGTGCTAGTGGTCCGGGAGGTAGCACAGATACGCAGTATTTT.

DNA of the CDR3: TGCGCCAGCAGCTTGGCGAGGGCTTCGAACACCGGGGAGCTGTTTTTT. Translating it yields CASSLARASNTGELFF. V usage is TRBV5-1 and J usage is TRBJ2-2; tentatively, D is TRBD2 (5 bases). Deletions cut 0 bases from V and 0 bases from J, with 9 bases between. This CDR3 is 16 amino acids long. CDR1 and CDR2 (germline): SGHRS, YFSETQ.

The V call is TRBV18, the J call TRBJ1-6; D not resolved. Trimming left V 3 bases short and J 14 bases short, with 14 bases between. This CDR3 region has 13 residues. Germline assignment: CDR1 KGHSH and CDR2 LQKENI. CDR3 coding DNA: TGTGCCAGCTCACCCACACCGGCTTCGACCCTCCACTTT. Protein sequence: CASSPTPASTLHF.

The chain combines TRBV19 with TRBJ1-1, with D perhaps matching TRBD1 (5 bases). The ends were cut back, 5 bases at V and 4 bases at J, with 14 bases in the middle. Germline-derived CDR1 and CDR2 are LNHDA and SQIVND (reference sequence). The length of the CDR3 is 14 residues. The CDR3 bases are TGTGCCAGTAGTTCGGGGGTATGGGGCACTGAAGCTTTCTTT. Translating it yields CASSSGVWGTEAFF. Variable domain in full (rest from reference TRBV19 and TRBJ1-1): DGGITQSPKYLFRKEGQNVTLSCEQNLNHDAMYWYRQDPGQGLRLIYYSQIVNDFQKGDIAEGYSVSREKKESFPLTVTSAQKNPTAFYLCASSSGVWGTEAFFGQGTRLTVV.

This chain connects TRBV4-3 to TRBJ2-6; D may be TRBD1 (5 bases). CDR1 is LGHNA and CDR2 is YSLEER in the germline V gene. Trimming took off 4 bases at V and 2 bases at J, with 18 bases between the two ends. The CDR3 length is 18 residues. This chain's CDR3 is CASSPQELSRAGANVLTF. The CDR3 DNA is TGCGCCAGCAGCCCCCAAGAGCTCAGCAGGGCTGGGGCCAACGTCCTGACTTTC.

The rearrangement uses TRBV9 and TRBJ2-5; no definite D call. V lost 4 bases to trimming and J lost 5 bases, with 18 bases between them. Per the germline V gene, CDR1 is SGDLS and CDR2 is YYNGEE. The CDR3 is 15 amino acids. This CDR3 reads CASSPKDPLVETQYF. The CDR3 DNA is TGTGCCAGCAGCCCGAAAGACCCTCTGGTGGAGACCCAGTACTTC.

The V gene is TRBV23-1, the J gene TRBJ2-2; unclear D gene. TRBV23-1 is marked as an open reading frame, function uncertain. Trimming pared 3 bases from V and 6 bases from J, leaving 8 bases between. This CDR3 is built from 13 residues. The CDR3 DNA reads TGCGCCAGCAGTCAGACCCAAGCCGGGGAGCTGTTTTTT. This sequence encodes CASSQTQAGELFF.

Comments on this clone: This sample also contains other DNA sequences that code for the same CDR3. V usage is TRBV5-6 and J usage is TRBJ2-7, with 9 nucleotides matching TRBD1. This CDR3 is built from 14 residues. The germline V gene has CDR1 SGHDT and CDR2 YYEEEE. Germline trimming cut 4 bases from V and 4 bases from J; bases unmatched to any gene: 6. CDR3 amino acids: CASSLGQGRYEQYF. The DNA of the CDR3 is TGTGCCAGCAGCCTAGGACAGGGGCGGTACGAGCAGTACTTC.

The chain has TRBV10-1 and TRBJ2-1, with 13 bases matching TRBD2. Per germline, CDR1 WNHNN and CDR2 SYGVQD (reference sequence). After removal of 4 bases from V and 8 bases from J, the junction contained 11 bases not matched to a gene. The CDR3 runs to 17 residues. CDR3 loop: CASSGGLAGSRVDEQFF. As DNA, the CDR3 is TGCGCCAGCAGTGGGGGACTAGCGGGGTCCAGGGTCGATGAGCAGTTCTTC.

The V call is TRBV7-9, the J call TRBJ1-2; D not resolved. Germline V CDR1 and CDR2: SEHNR, FQNEAQ (reference sequence). This CDR3 has 14 amino acids. Trimming took off 4 bases at V and 3 bases at J, with 12 bases between the two ends. The CDR3 DNA is TGTGCCAGCAGCTCAAACCCCCCGGACTATGGCTACACCTTC. It is translated as CASSSNPPDYGYTF.

DNA for the CDR3: TGTGCCAGCAGTTACCCCAACGGGTTCAATCAGCCCCAGCATTTT. This sequence encodes CASSYPNGFNQPQHF. The J gene is TRBJ1-5, the V gene TRBV6-6; unclear D gene. The germline V gene encodes CDR1 MNHNY and CDR2 SVGAGI (reference sequence). CDR3 size: 15 residues. Trimming shortened V by 2 bases and J by 3 bases, and 11 bases separated the two germline ends.

This chain uses TRBV5-1 with TRBJ2-7; D not resolved. V was shortened by 0 bases and J by 4 bases, with 5 bases between the two germline ends. This CDR3 comprises 12 residues. The germline gives CDR1 SGHRS, CDR2 YFSETQ. This CDR3 is CASSLDRYEQYF. In DNA, the CDR3 is TGCGCCAGCAGCTTGGACAGATACGAGCAGTACTTC.

The rearrangement links TRBV6-1 to TRBJ2-7; a weak D match, TRBD1 (6 bases). The ends were cut back, 5 bases at V and 2 bases at J, with 10 bases in the middle. CDR1 MNHNS and CDR2 SASEGT come from the germline V gene. CDR3 length equals 13 residues. Written as DNA, the CDR3 is TGTGCCAGCAGTTCCCACAGGGCCTACGAGCAGTACTTC. Translating gives CASSSHRAYEQYF.

This chain joins TRBV7-2 and TRBJ2-2; possible D gene TRBD1, 5 bases. With 5 bases removed from V and 6 bases from J, the gap between germline ends came to 13 bases. The CDR3 contains 14 residues. Germline V CDR1 and CDR2: SGHTA, FQGNSA. CDR3 region: CASSLLTGAGELFF. For the CDR3, the DNA is TGTGCCAGCAGCCTTTTAACAGGTGCCGGGGAGCTGTTTTTT. The full variable domain, completed using reference TRBV7-2 and TRBJ2-2, is GAGVSQSPSNKVTEKGKDVELRCDPISGHTALYWYRQSLGQGLEFLIYFQGNSAPDKSGLPSDRFSAERTGGSVSTLTIQRTQQEDSAVYLCASSLLTGAGELFFGEGSRLTVL.